This T cell receptor beta chain appears in the sequencing data of a study of cytomegalovirus exposure and HLA in healthy donors (dated by TCRdb to about 2017). About the investigation overall: According to an earlier analysis of 587 of the donors, about 179 million T cells yielded roughly 110 million unique TCR beta sequences and 276 Gb of sequence data. Roughly 320 gigabases of sequencing data and approximately 91 million unique TCR sequences made up an early release that covered roughly 670 HLA-typed donors. Among the approximately 400 genotyped donors, 81% belonged to the genetic ancestry cluster associated with self-reported Caucasian donors. The aim of the study was to test whether cataloging public T cell receptors could identify signatures of past pathogen exposure. The study profiled the T cell repertoires of about 720 subjects by immunosequencing and related them to cytomegalovirus serostatus. A separate validation cohort of approximately 130 different subjects was used in addition to the roughly 620-subject first cohort. High-throughput TCR immunosequencing, statistical association of individual TCRs with disease status, and machine learning were combined to predict cytomegalovirus infection status. A later analysis re-analyzed previously published TCR beta repertoires from 600 to 850 donors and added high-resolution HLA genotyping to study TCR occurrence patterns. In the later analysis, no new phenotypic data were used to find candidate immune exposures; instead, reliance was placed on TCR beta sequences and their occurrence across donors. To decide whether each TCR beta V gene segment behaved as functional or pseudogenic, an earlier analysis of some 600 of the donors relied on high-throughput TCR beta sequencing. Donor age, sex, ethnicity and CMV serostatus were compiled together with the repertoire data. Genome-wide SNP genotypes for about three fifths of the roughly 700 donors were used in a later genetic analysis, which treated that subset as a discovery cohort. All discovery cohort repertoires had been generated on a single sequencing platform. Both class I and class II loci were covered by HLA typing, at four-digit resolution. The number of typed donors differed by locus: 629-630 for A, B, C, DRB1 and DQB1; some 500 for DQA1; 606 for DPA1; and 400 to 480 for DPB1. Several DR-DQ haplotypes were treated as single units for association and clustering because of strong linkage in the cohort. Across approximately 400 genotyped donors of the cohort, an average of roughly 250,000 unique TCR beta nucleotide sequences per donor were sequenced, and roughly 17% of those sequences were non-productive. Overall study outcomes, separate from this receptor: In a later analysis, HLA-associated TCR beta chains were found to be more clonally expanded and to have lower generation probabilities than equally common non-associated chains. A further reported finding was that TCR beta sequences accurately predicted the HLA-A and HLA-B alleles for most subjects in the first cohort. Some IMGT-functional V segments, including TRBV6-2 and TRBV6-3, could not be distinguished by the 87-base-pair reads and were therefore excluded. A cluster of highly shared sequence variants was judged likely to be a technical artifact of the sequencing pipeline. V-gene and J-gene trimming of TCR beta chains was associated with a missense DCLRE1C variant in a later genetic analysis, and the association was replicated in an independent cohort. The classifier was reported to diagnose cytomegalovirus status with high specificity and sensitivity in both the original cohort and the validation cohort. Correlated functional status among segregating V segments might reflect linkage disequilibrium, but an unknown experimental factor could not be ruled out. It was suggested by the authors that the approach could potentially be generalized to other disease states and immunological phenotypes. In the study, roughly 160 TCR beta chains were listed as associated with cytomegalovirus. Compared with the 666-donor mean, donors in an Asian-associated ancestry cluster had fewer N-insertions in productive TCRs, according to a later genetic analysis. In this cohort, only TCR beta chains were sequenced, and detectable features were limited by the absence of alpha or paired-chain data. In a later analysis, TCR association rates were found to vary across HLA loci, with the most associated TCRs seen for DRB1 alleles and the fewest for HLA-C alleles. A later analysis reported that several top co-occurrence clusters appeared linked to parvovirus B19, influenza, CMV and Epstein-Barr virus. Assigning TCR associations to individual alleles was difficult when HLA alleles, especially DR and DQ, strongly co-occurred. Broadly in line with IMGT annotations, most TCR beta V segments showed up in productive rearrangements about 87% or about 30% of the time in an earlier analysis of 450 to 600 of the donors. Because some donors lacked HLA typing at each locus, the association tests relied only on the typed subset. At a false discovery rate of 0.05, a later analysis linked under 20,000 TCR beta sequences to specific HLA alleles. In vitro tests confirmed that a few of the cytomegalovirus-associated TCR beta chains recognize cytomegalovirus antigens. Immune exposure information for the cohort was limited to CMV serostatus. Roughly uniform sequencing depth across donors was assumed in presence/absence analyses, although this assumption may not hold. According to a later analysis, most CMV-associated TCR beta chains appeared to be HLA-restricted, and the HLA associations seemed to be driven largely by CMV exposure. Most TCR sequences were observed very rarely across donors, whereas some public TCRs were present in many individuals. Because counts were too low, about 15 rarely observed V segments, including chromosome 9 orphons, were left out of the earlier analysis of some 600 of the donors.

The cohort comprised 710 or so healthy bone marrow donors. At the time of sampling, all cohort members were nominally healthy, though unrecorded immune exposures were likely present. The donor was CMV seronegative and belonged to the group of over 300 seronegative cohort members. A peripheral blood sample was provided by each donor, and peripheral blood mononuclear cells were used for TCR beta sequencing. The Qiagen DNeasy Blood Extraction Kit was used to extract genomic DNA from the blood cell samples. With respect to this clone: There is no known antigen for this receptor. Base quality data are lacking; no much larger clone is found one base away.

Library creation used the immunoSEQ multiplex PCR assay. The multiplex PCR relied on a mix of 60 forward primers for TCR Vbeta segments and 13 reverse primers for TCR Jbeta segments. Amplification of the CDR3 region of rearranged TCR beta genes was performed with a multiplex PCR assay on genomic DNA. The amplified TCR beta libraries were sequenced on the Illumina HiSeq System as 87-base-pair reads. In the source study's methods: A later analysis tallied 80 million to 95 million unique TCR beta chains across the 666 repertoires, and around 12 million of those chains were shared by two or more donors. Raw reads were error-corrected and collapsed into unique sequences by a nearest-neighbor algorithm in which closely related sequences were merged to remove PCR and sequencing errors. Alignment of CDR3 sequences to IMGT reference sequences was used to assign V, D and J gene segments. For a sequence to be retained, a match of at least six nucleotides to both a V gene segment and a J gene segment was required. Rearrangements were called productive when the CDR3 lacked stop codons and stayed in frame with V and J; all others were non-productive. Following IMGT convention, CDR3 was defined as the stretch from the second conserved V-encoded cysteine to the conserved J-encoded phenylalanine. Sequences without an unambiguous match to a single V gene segment were excluded from the earlier analysis of approximately 600 of the donors. In an earlier analysis of 450 to 700 of the donors, V segments were called functional above 56.7% productive rearrangements and were called segregating when the between-donor standard deviation exceeded 5%. To diagnose cytomegalovirus status from the catalog of TCR beta chain sequences, a statistical classification framework was built. In a later analysis, V and J genes were assigned by comparing TCR nucleotide sequences against IMGT/GENE-DB human TR gene sequences. The TCRdist pipeline was used in a later analysis to assign CDR3 sequences and most-parsimonious VDJ recombination scenarios. In a later analysis, every TCR beta chain was defined by the combination of its CDR3 amino acid sequence and its V-gene family, and reads without a unique V-gene family were dropped. A later analysis removed nearly 600 highly shared, low-generation-probability nucleotide sequences to deal with suspected cross-contamination and a sequencing artifact. A later analysis calculated a clonal expansion index for each public chain from normalized within-repertoire ranks of inferred template counts. Generation probabilities in a later analysis came from a VDJ recombination model fitted to out-of-frame rearrangements, and those results were checked against IGoR. In a later analysis, TCR-TCR, TCR-HLA and TCR-CMV co-occurrence was scored with hypergeometric tests, and a repertoire-size bias correction was applied to TCR pairs. In a later analysis, false discovery rates were estimated by permuting HLA or CMV assignments 20 times. A later analysis grouped co-occurring TCRs with DBSCAN, adding TCRdist sequence similarity when clustering within HLA-allele-positive subsets. Repertoires with fewer than 30,000 or more than 120,000 public chains were left out of co-occurrence clustering, as were about 5 repertoires with anomalous nucleotide sharing. In its TCRdb copy, this immuneACCESS table keeps in-frame sequences only and misses some clones. Where compared with another copy, unresolved V genes explain less than half of these, and the others have no known cause. The D gene and trimming were derived from the DNA, and the V and J assignments and clone size from that table. Counted in this sample were some 130,000 clones; nearly 80% of them appeared once. The top ten hold less than 1.1% of the sample.

CDR1 and CDR2 (SEHNR, FQNEAQ) derive from the germline V gene (reference sequence). Relative to germline, V is 8 bases shorter and J is 0 bases shorter, with 11 bases between their ends. The CDR3 goes from the cysteine to the phenylalanine over 14 residues. Only CDR3 DNA remains: 42 bases, in frame from the first base. The source material was PBMCs. The receptor was isolated from a male donor in good health and CMV-seronegative. The rearrangement combines TRBV7-9 with TRBJ2-1; the D gene is perhaps TRBD1, from 6 matching bases. The encoded CDR3 is CASGLDSSYNEQFF. Here is the DNA: TGTGCCAGCGGCCTGGACAGCTCCTACAATGAGCAGTTCTTC.